What follows are 31 T cell receptor beta chains derived from one specimen sequenced in a study of neurological immune-mediated disorders. Time point here: longitudinal time-point 2. TCRdb re-analysed the 5' RACE reads in MiXCR, keeping a single row per CDR3 protein. The sample records 40,000 to 60,000 distinct CDR3 sequences, about 12% being singletons. Source material: PBMCs. Receptor source: a male donor with HTLV-1-associated myelopathy (HAM/TSP).

In its sample, this clonotype was seen many times. This chain joins TRBV20-1 and TRBJ1-6; D is uncertain. Germline V gives CDR1 DFQATT, CDR2 SNEGSKA (reference sequence). The CDR3 spans 14 residues. The V end was cut by 2 bases, the J end by 5 bases, with 10 bases between. The CDR3 loop is CSARSGSDNSPLHF. In nucleotides, the CDR3 is TGCAGTGCTAGATCCGGGTCTGATAATTCACCCCTCCACTTT.

The sample holds many counts of this clonotype. V and J are TRBV12-3 or TRBV12-4 and TRBJ2-5; D gene ambiguous. V lost 2 bases to trimming and J lost 0 bases, with 7 bases between them. CDR3 size: 14 residues. CDR3 amino acids: CASSLWPNQETQYF. CDR3 nucleotide sequence: TGTGCCAGCAGTTTATGGCCGAACCAAGAGACCCAGTACTTC.

In its sample, this clonotype was seen many times. The chain couples TRBV29-1 to TRBJ2-7; 7 positions agree with TRBD1. CDR1 and CDR2 (germline): SQVTM, ANQGSEA. CDR3 length: 12 residues. Unmatched junction bases numbered 6, after V lost 7 bases and J lost 3 bases. The CDR3 nucleotides read TGCAGCGGGACAGGTTCGGGCTACGAGCAGTACTTC. Protein sequence: CSGTGSGYEQYF.

This clonotype was observed at least ten times. The V and J genes are TRBV3-1 and TRBJ2-5, with 9 bases that match TRBD1. The V gene end was trimmed by 1 base and the J gene end by 4 bases; junction bases not matched to a gene: 10. The germline V gene has CDR1 LGHDT and CDR2 YNNKEL (reference sequence). The CDR3 contains 17 residues. Here the CDR3 reads CASSQVAGQGVRETQYF. The CDR3 bases are TGTGCCAGCAGCCAAGTCGCGGGACAGGGCGTACGAGAGACCCAGTACTTC.

Many counts were recorded for this clonotype. The V call is TRBV6-1, the J call TRBJ2-1; 7 bases align to TRBD2. Germline CDR1 reads MNHNS; CDR2 reads SASEGT. The CDR3 contains 16 residues. V shed 7 bases, J shed 0 bases, and the junction held 9 bases outside the gene matches. CDR3 in DNA: TGTGCCAGCACTCGATATGGGGGGGGCTCCTACAATGAGCAGTTCTTC. This gives the protein CASTRYGGGSYNEQFF.

The rearrangement uses TRBV9 and TRBJ2-1; 9 bases match TRBD2. The V and J ends lost 0 bases and 7 bases, in that order; junction bases with no gene match: 11. The CDR3 spans 17 residues. From germline, CDR1 is SGDLS and CDR2 YYNGEE. The CDR3 region is CASSVVGTSPGLNEQFF. The CDR3 DNA follows: TGTGCCAGCAGCGTAGTTGGGACTAGCCCCGGGCTAAATGAGCAGTTCTTC.

With respect to this clonotype: A much larger clone lies one base from this, so it may be a read error. The chain carries TRBV7-2 and TRBJ2-7; tentatively, D is TRBD1 or TRBD2 (6 bases each). V lost 2 bases to trimming and J lost 2 bases, with 13 bases between them. This CDR3 comprises 15 residues. In germline, CDR1 is SGHTA, CDR2 FQGNSA. CDR3 sequence reads: CASSLSGGLTYEQYF. DNA of the CDR3: TGTGCCAGCAGCTTAAGTGGGGGGCTCACCTACGAGCAGTACTTC. The complete variable domain, with remaining parts taken from reference TRBV7-2 and TRBJ2-7, reads GAGVSQSPSNKVTEKGKDVELRCDPISGHTALYWYRQSLGQGLEFLIYFQGNSAPDKSGLPSDRFSAERTGGSVSTLTIQRTQQEDSAVYLCASSLSGGLTYEQYFGPGTRLTVT.

This clonotype was seen many times. This rearrangement joins TRBV4-2 to TRBJ1-1; D call uncertain. This CDR3 is built from 14 residues. Trimming left V 1 base short and J 3 bases short, with 9 bases between. CDR1 LGHNA and CDR2 YNFKEQ come from the germline V gene. The CDR3 protein is CASSQGVVDTEAFF. The CDR3 DNA follows: TGTGCCAGCAGCCAAGGGGTTGTCGACACTGAAGCTTTCTTT.

This clonotype was detected many times. The J gene is TRBJ1-1, the V gene TRBV5-6; unclear D gene. The V and J ends lost 4 bases and 2 bases respectively, with 12 bases between them. CDR1 is SGHDT, CDR2 YYEEEE, per germline. The CDR3 loop spans 14 amino acids. CDR3: CASSSGELNTEAFF. As DNA, the CDR3 is TGTGCCAGCAGCAGCGGGGAGTTAAACACTGAAGCTTTCTTT.

This chain joins TRBV15 and TRBJ1-3; D gene unclear. The CDR3 length is 16 residues. Trimming cost V 1 base and J 0 bases, with 10 bases left between them. The germline CDR1 and CDR2 sequences are LNHNV and YYDKDF (reference sequence). CDR3 sequence reads: CATSRGERDSGNTIYF. DNA of the CDR3: TGTGCCACCAGCAGAGGCGAGAGGGACTCTGGAAACACCATATATTTT.

The sample holds many counts of this clonotype. This chain uses TRBV5-1 with TRBJ1-2; a possible D gene is TRBD1 (6 bases). The CDR3 spans 14 residues. The ends were cut back, 3 bases at V and 0 bases at J, with 9 bases in the middle. Germline V gene lookup returns CDR1 SGHRS and CDR2 YFSETQ. As DNA, the CDR3 is TGCGCCAGCAGCTCAGACAGGCCTAACTATGGCTACACCTTC. Its translation: CASSSDRPNYGYTF.

The chain joins TRBV20-1 to TRBJ2-1, with 11 bases identical to TRBD1. The J segment lost 7 bases and the V segment lost 3 bases, leaving 8 bases of the junction unmatched. The germline CDR1 and CDR2 sequences are DFQATT and SNEGSKA (reference sequence). This CDR3 has 15 amino acids. The CDR3 DNA sequence: TGCAGTGCTAGCCCCGGACAGGGGGCGCTTAATGAGCAGTTCTTC. Protein sequence: CSASPGQGALNEQFF.

This clonotype has ten or more counts. The chain carries TRBV29-1 and TRBJ2-1; D gene unclear. The V gene lost 2 bases and the J gene lost 4 bases, with 9 bases spanning the gap. This CDR3 is 13 amino acids long. Looked up from germline, CDR1 is SQVTM and CDR2 is ANQGSEA. The DNA for the CDR3 is TGCAGCGTTGAAACACTCTCGTACAATGAGCAGTTCTTC. Residues: CSVETLSYNEQFF.

For this clonotype: Being one base from a much bigger clone, this may be a read error. This sequence joins TRBV20-1 and TRBJ1-5, with D possibly matching TRBD1 (5 bases). CDR1 DFQATT and CDR2 SNEGSKA come from the germline V gene (reference sequence). There are 13 residues in the CDR3. In DNA, the CDR3 is TGCAGTGCTAGGAGGGGACGCAATCAGCCCCAGAATTTT. Translating gives CSARRGRNQPQNF.

This clonotype appeared many times. This chain uses TRBV20-1 with TRBJ1-4; 7 positions agree with TRBD1. Trimming removed 3 bases from V and 4 bases from J; junction bases left unmatched: 8. Per the germline V gene, CDR1 is DFQATT and CDR2 is SNEGSKA (reference sequence). The CDR3 is 15 residues long. CDR3 sequence: CSAREGQLYNEKLFF. CDR3 coding DNA: TGCAGTGCTAGGGAGGGACAGCTCTATAATGAAAAACTGTTTTTT.

Comment on this clonotype: The junction departs from the called germline gene at one end, perhaps through a read error. The genes are TRBV5-1 and TRBJ1-1; no reliable D call. Germline CDR1 reads SGHRS; CDR2 reads YFSETQ. This CDR3 has 13 residues. The CDR3 DNA is TGCGCCAGCAGCTTCGCAGAGCTGTCTGAAACTTTCTTT. Residues: CASSFAELSETFF. Full variable domain (rest looked up from reference TRBV5-1 and TRBJ1-1): KAGVTQTPRYLIKTRGQQVTLSCSPISGHRSVSWYQQTPGQGLQFLFEYFSETQRNKGNFPGRFSGRQFSNSRSEMNVSTLELGDSALYLCASSFAELSETFFGQGTRLTVV.

In this sample, this clonotype turned up a few times. A single base separates this from a much larger clone, so it may be a read error. The chain employs TRBV6-2 or TRBV6-3 and TRBJ2-7, with 7 bases that match TRBD1. This CDR3 contains 15 residues. J lost 4 bases, V lost 7 bases, and 13 bases had no gene match. Germline CDR1 MNHEY, CDR2 SVGEGT. The CDR3 sequence: CASNESGQLLYEQYF. The CDR3 DNA follows: TGTGCCAGCAATGAATCGGGACAGCTTCTATACGAGCAGTACTTC.

This clonotype was seen repeatedly, ten times or more. V and J are TRBV7-9 and TRBJ1-1; 7 bases are a match to TRBD1. After removal of 5 bases from V and 5 bases from J, the junction contained 5 bases not matched to a gene. The CDR3 totals 13 residues. Germline V gene data show CDR1 as SEHNR and CDR2 as FQNEAQ (reference sequence). CDR3 residues: CASSPDRVTEAFF. CDR3 nucleotides: TGTGCCAGCAGCCCTGACAGGGTTACTGAAGCTTTCTTT. The variable domain in full, with the rest retrieved from reference TRBV7-9 and TRBJ1-1, is DTGVSQNPRHKITKRGQNVTFRCDPISEHNRLYWYRQTLGQGPEFLTYFQNEAQLEKSRLLSDRFSAERPKGSFSTLEIQRTEQGDSAMYLCASSPDRVTEAFFGQGTRLTVV.

In this sample, this clonotype turned up many times. The genes are TRBV7-2 and TRBJ2-7, with D perhaps TRBD1 (6 bases). V lost 4 bases and J lost 3, with 19 bases in between. Looked up from germline, CDR1 is SGHTA and CDR2 is FQGNSA. The CDR3 length is 16 residues. The chain's CDR3 is CASSSRGQRTYYEQYF. The CDR3 nucleotides are TGTGCCAGCAGCTCCCGAGGACAGCGCACCTACTACGAGCAGTACTTC. The entire variable domain, with the rest obtained from reference TRBV7-2 and TRBJ2-7, is as follows: GAGVSQSPSNKVTEKGKDVELRCDPISGHTALYWYRQSLGQGLEFLIYFQGNSAPDKSGLPSDRFSAERTGGSVSTLTIQRTQQEDSAVYLCASSSRGQRTYYEQYFGPGTRLTVT.

This clonotype appeared many times. The chain joins TRBV5-1 to TRBJ2-5; D unclear. The CDR3 has 15 residues. Germline loops: CDR1 SGHRS, CDR2 YFSETQ. The V end was cut by 6 bases, the J end by 0 bases, with 15 bases between. The CDR3 DNA sequence: TGCGCCAGCACTAATGCCCGGGTCTACCAAGAGACCCAGTACTTC. Translation gives CASTNARVYQETQYF.

This clonotype was observed at least ten times. The CDR3 is CASSYSGSNTGELFF. CDR3 nucleotides: TGTGCCAGCAGTTACTCAGGGTCGAACACCGGGGAGCTGTTTTTT. This chain uses TRBV6-5 with TRBJ2-2; no clear D gene. Germline lookup yields CDR1 MNHEY and CDR2 SVGAGI. V dropped 0 bases and J dropped 0 bases, with 5 bases sitting between them. The CDR3 spans 15 residues.

There are a few counts of this clonotype. The chain is built from TRBV3-1 and TRBJ2-7; maybe TRBD1 (6 bases). Trimming stripped 2 bases from V and 12 bases from J, with 17 bases between. There are 13 residues in the CDR3. The germline gives CDR1 LGHDT, CDR2 YNNKEL (reference sequence). This CDR3 reads CASSQIQGVGAYF. The CDR3 nucleotides are TGTGCCAGCAGCCAAATACAGGGAGTCGGGGCGTACTTC.

This clonotype was recorded many times. CDR3 DNA sequence: TGTGCCAGCAGAGACTGGAGCACAGATACGCAGTATTTT. Its protein product is CASRDWSTDTQYF. The chain carries TRBV12-3 or TRBV12-4 and TRBJ2-3; no firm D call. Trimming left V 6 bases short and J 0 bases short, with 7 bases between. The CDR3 consists of 13 residues.

This clonotype was observed at least ten times. The chain links TRBV27 to TRBJ1-1; D perhaps matches TRBD1 (5 bases). V dropped 3 bases and J dropped 8 bases, with 10 bases sitting between them. This CDR3 contains 12 residues. The germline V gene encodes CDR1 MNHEY and CDR2 SMNVEV (reference sequence). In DNA form, the CDR3 reads TGTGCCAGCAGTTTGGCCCAGGGAGAAGCTTTCTTT. The encoded protein is CASSLAQGEAFF.

In its sample, this clonotype was seen many times. This sequence joins TRBV2 and TRBJ2-1; TRBD1 matches at 7 bases. CDR3 length equals 12 residues. Trimming at V came to 6 bases and at J to 15 bases, leaving 11 bases not matched to a gene. The germline gives CDR1 SNHLY, CDR2 FYNNEI. The CDR3 here is CASSTGTESRFF. The CDR3 DNA follows: TGTGCCAGCAGCACTGGGACAGAGAGTAGGTTCTTC.

This clonotype was detected many times. The chain couples TRBV5-1 to TRBJ1-2, with D perhaps TRBD1 (6 bases). Germline V gene sequence: CDR1 SGHRS, CDR2 YFSETQ. There are 14 residues in the CDR3. With 0 bases removed from V and 4 bases from J, the gap between germline ends came to 10 bases. The CDR3 is CASSLAGAGYGYTF. CDR3 nucleotide sequence: TGCGCCAGCAGCTTGGCGGGGGCAGGCTATGGCTACACCTTC. The whole variable domain, remainder taken from reference TRBV5-1 and TRBJ1-2, is KAGVTQTPRYLIKTRGQQVTLSCSPISGHRSVSWYQQTPGQGLQFLFEYFSETQRNKGNFPGRFSGRQFSNSRSEMNVSTLELGDSALYLCASSLAGAGYGYTFGSGTRLTVV.

This clonotype was found many times. The V call is TRBV5-1, the J call TRBJ1-1; D unresolved. The V gene's germline CDR1 is SGHRS and CDR2 YFSETQ. The CDR3 is 13 amino acids. The ends were cut back, 0 bases at V and 0 bases at J, with 3 bases in the middle. The CDR3 coding sequence is TGCGCCAGCAGCTTGGGAGTGAACACTGAAGCTTTCTTT. Residues: CASSLGVNTEAFF.

In regard to this clonotype: Just one base apart from a much larger clone, this may be a read error. The V gene is TRBV5-5, the J gene TRBJ2-5; 9 nucleotides match TRBD2. The CDR3 runs 14 residues. V was clipped by 4 bases and J by 8 bases; unmatched bases: 9. Germline V gene data show CDR1 as SGHKS and CDR2 as YYEKEE (reference sequence). The CDR3 DNA reads as TGTGCCAGCAGCGATTTAGCGGGGGTTGATACCCAGTACTTC. The encoded protein is CASSDLAGVDTQYF.

This clonotype was seen ten or more times. The rearrangement joins TRBV12-3 or TRBV12-4 to TRBJ2-7; D may match TRBD1 or TRBD2 (6 bases each). The V end was cut by 8 bases, the J end by 3 bases, with 14 bases between. CDR3 size: 13 residues. This CDR3 reads CASPRGRGYEQYF. For the CDR3, the DNA is TGTGCCAGCCCCCGGGGGCGAGGCTACGAGCAGTACTTC.

The table lists this clonotype with many counts. The rearrangement joins TRBV20-1 to TRBJ2-1; the match to TRBD1 covers 11 bases. J was trimmed by 7 bases and V by 2 bases; bases with no gene match: 7. This CDR3 region has 15 residues. Germline V gene lookup returns CDR1 DFQATT and CDR2 SNEGSKA (reference sequence). CDR3: CSARMVDRGQNEQFF. The CDR3, as DNA: TGCAGTGCTAGAATGGTGGACAGGGGGCAAAATGAGCAGTTCTTC.

This clonotype was detected ten times or more. The rearrangement joins TRBV20-1 to TRBJ1-1; D is uncertain. The CDR3 runs 13 residues. The germline V and J ends were trimmed by 3 bases and 1 base, with 9 bases remaining between them. CDR1 is DFQATT, CDR2 SNEGSKA, per germline (reference sequence). The DNA of the CDR3 is TGCAGTGCTAGGGCAGATTCGAACACTGAAGCTTTCTTT. It translates to CSARADSNTEAFF.